The 29 T cell receptor beta chains listed next were all sequenced from one sample in a study of T-cell reconstitution after alpha-beta-depleted transplantation in children. Molecular barcoding with unique molecular identifiers was used for the TCRbeta library. TCRdb analysed the PCR reads with MiXCR anew, one entry per CDR3 protein. The data show about 500,000 distinct CDR3 sequences, with 32% seen just once and around 2.3% held by the top ten. The starting material was PBMCs from the stem cell graft donor, obtained from the stem cell graft. The receptors were gathered from a human donor who donated a stem cell graft to a child with aplastic anemia.

J is TRBJ2-7 and V is TRBV19, with D possibly matching TRBD1 (6 bases). The germline gives CDR1 LNHDA, CDR2 SQIVND (reference sequence). Trimming cost V 1 base and J 5 bases, with 9 bases left between them. The CDR3 is made up of 13 amino acids. This CDR3 is CASSIGPGDEQYV. The DNA of the CDR3 is TGTGCCAGTAGTATAGGTCCAGGGGACGAGCAGTACGTC.

The rearrangement uses TRBV5-4 and TRBJ2-3, with 8 bases aligning to TRBD2. This CDR3 comprises 15 residues. The V gene end was trimmed by 1 base and the J gene end by 6 bases; junction bases not matched to a gene: 7. Germline CDR1 is SGHNT and CDR2 is YYREEE (reference sequence). CDR3 DNA sequence: TGTGCCAGCAGCTTGCGAGCGGGAGAGGAGGATACGCAGTATTTT. Encoded protein: CASSLRAGEEDTQYF.

This clonotype was seen a handful of times. The rearrangement joins TRBV29-1 to TRBJ2-1, with D possibly being TRBD1 or TRBD2 (6 bases each). Germline V gene sequence: CDR1 SQVTM, CDR2 ANQGSEA. This CDR3 contains 13 residues. CDR3 loop: CRGVGGSDNEQFF. Here the CDR3 DNA reads TGCAGGGGTGTGGGGGGCTCTGACAATGAGCAGTTCTTC.

This clonotype has more than one count but fewer than ten. V and J are TRBV9 and TRBJ1-1, with D tentatively TRBD1 (5 bases). This CDR3 is built from 14 residues. Germline V gene lookup returns CDR1 SGDLS and CDR2 YYNGEE. V was trimmed by 0 bases and J by 2 bases, leaving 8 bases between them. The DNA of the CDR3 is TGTGCCAGCAGCGTAGTTCAGGGCAACACTGAAGCTTTCTTT. Translation gives CASSVVQGNTEAFF.

This clonotype has a handful of counts. V and J are TRBV18 and TRBJ2-1; 9 bases fit TRBD2. CDR1 is KGHSH, CDR2 LQKENI, per germline. The CDR3 contains 16 residues. Trimming at V came to 0 bases and at J to 6 bases, leaving 6 bases not matched to a gene. The CDR3 sequence: CASSPPRGRAVNEQFF. The CDR3 DNA reads as TGTGCCAGCTCACCACCGCGCGGGAGGGCCGTCAATGAGCAGTTCTTC.

This rearrangement joins TRBV5-1 to TRBJ2-3; TRBD2 aligns across 9 bases. J lost 1 base, V lost 5 bases, and 5 bases had no gene match. CDR3 length: 15 amino acids. Germline-derived CDR1 and CDR2 are SGHRS and YFSETQ. CDR3 bases: TGCGCCAGCAGTCCTAGCGGGATTCGCACAGATACGCAGTATTTT. This translates into CASSPSGIRTDTQYF.

This clonotype was picked up a small number of times. The V and J genes are TRBV6-1 and TRBJ2-7; D tentatively reads TRBD1 or TRBD2 (5 bases each). Trimming removed 5 bases at V and 2 bases at J, with 13 bases between. The CDR3 length is 14 residues. Germline assignment: CDR1 MNHNS and CDR2 SASEGT. The CDR3 spells CASSPRDGPYEQYV. CDR3 bases: TGTGCCAGCAGTCCCCGGGACGGACCCTACGAGCAGTACGTC.

This CDR3 is CASSPRDREKAFF. In DNA form, the CDR3 reads TGTGCCAGCTCACCACGGGACAGGGAGAAAGCTTTCTTT. The V and J genes are TRBV18 and TRBJ1-1; 9 bases are a match to TRBD1. The CDR3 has 13 residues. Trimming cost V 1 base and J 9 bases; bases outside gene matches: 3. Germline assignment: CDR1 KGHSH and CDR2 LQKENI.

This clonotype was seen more than once but under ten times. J is TRBJ2-1 and V is TRBV27; D perhaps matches TRBD1 (5 bases). Per the germline V gene, CDR1 is MNHEY and CDR2 is SMNVEV (reference sequence). Trimming shortened V by 5 bases and J by 3 bases, and 20 bases separated the two germline ends. The CDR3 consists of 17 residues. The DNA of the CDR3 is TGTGCCAGCAGTCCTACCAGCCAGGGCAACAGCTACAATGAGCAGTTCTTC. Protein sequence: CASSPTSQGNSYNEQFF.

In its sample, this clonotype was seen a few times. The CDR3 DNA is TGTGCCAGCAGTTTTCTGAGCGGCCAAGAGACCCAGTACTTC. Translated, it gives CASSFLSGQETQYF. The V and J genes are TRBV12-3 or TRBV12-4 and TRBJ2-5; possible D gene TRBD2, 5 bases. The V and J ends lost 3 bases and 1 base respectively, with 9 bases between them. The CDR3 totals 14 residues.

V usage is TRBV7-9 and J usage is TRBJ2-1; no clear D. The CDR3 extends over 15 amino acids. Per the germline V gene, CDR1 is SEHNR and CDR2 is FQNEAQ (reference sequence). The ends were cut back, 1 base at V and 3 bases at J, with 10 bases in the middle. CDR3 loop: CASSLDWDHYNEQFF. CDR3 DNA sequence: TGTGCCAGCAGCTTAGACTGGGATCACTACAATGAGCAGTTCTTC.

This chain connects TRBV20-1 to TRBJ2-1; D could derive from TRBD1 or TRBD2 (6 bases each). The CDR3 totals 18 residues. Trimming shortened V by 4 bases and J by 4 bases, and 26 bases separated the two germline ends. Germline loops: CDR1 DFQATT, CDR2 SNEGSKA (reference sequence). CDR3 sequence reads: CSAIEIRARGARYNEQFF. CDR3 DNA sequence: TGCAGTGCTATAGAGATTAGGGCAAGGGGGGCAAGGTACAATGAGCAGTTCTTC.

In DNA, the CDR3 is TGTGCCAGCAGCCAAGATTACGAAAGGGCCGAGCAGTACTTC. Its translation is CASSQDYERAEQYF. This chain joins TRBV4-2 and TRBJ2-7; D not certain. V lost 0 bases, J lost 6 bases, and 12 bases lay in between. The CDR3 sequence is 14 residues long. Germline lookup yields CDR1 LGHNA and CDR2 YNFKEQ.

The rearrangement joins TRBV18 to TRBJ2-5; TRBD2 matches at 7 bases. CDR1 is KGHSH and CDR2 is LQKENI in the germline V gene. The CDR3 sequence is 15 residues long. V gave up 1 base and J gave up 3 bases; unmatched junction bases: 5. The CDR3 is CASSPQGLWKETQYF. The CDR3 DNA follows: TGTGCCAGCTCACCACAGGGACTATGGAAAGAGACCCAGTACTTC.

V is TRBV30 and J is TRBJ1-2; a weak D match, TRBD1 (5 bases). Per the germline V gene, CDR1 is GTSNPN and CDR2 is SVGIG (reference sequence). The CDR3 loop spans 14 amino acids. Trimming cost V 1 base and J 4 bases, with 13 bases left between them. CDR3 nucleotides: TGTGCCTGGAGTGAGCTACGAGGGACCTATGGCTACACCTTC. This sequence encodes CAWSELRGTYGYTF.

This clonotype was detected only a few times. The V and J genes are TRBV29-1 and TRBJ2-1; TRBD2 agrees at 12 bases. CDR1 is SQVTM and CDR2 is ANQGSEA in the germline V gene. The CDR3 length is 21 residues. V trimming: 2 bases; J trimming: 3 bases; junction bases outside the gene matches: 20. The CDR3 sequence is CSVERGEGWTSGKTYYNEQFF. CDR3 nucleotides: TGCAGCGTTGAAAGGGGGGAAGGGTGGACTAGCGGGAAAACTTACTACAATGAGCAGTTCTTC.

This clonotype was found a few times. The rearrangement joins TRBV12-3 or TRBV12-4 to TRBJ2-1; D possibly corresponds to TRBD2 (6 bases). This CDR3 comprises 15 residues. V lost 5 bases, J lost 3 bases, and 14 bases lay in between. Written as DNA, the CDR3 is TGTGCCAGCAGTCAACCGGGACTGCACTACAATGAGCAGTTCTTC. The encoded protein is CASSQPGLHYNEQFF.

The chain carries TRBV4-3 and TRBJ1-5; D unresolved. Looked up from germline, CDR1 is LGHNA and CDR2 is YSLEER. Trimming left V 0 bases short and J 0 bases short, with 6 bases between. The CDR3 runs to 15 residues. CDR3 DNA sequence: TGCGCCAGCAGCCAAGACAGGTTTAGCAATCAGCCCCAGCATTTT. It codes for CASSQDRFSNQPQHF.

The chain couples TRBV29-1 to TRBJ2-1; either TRBD1 or TRBD2 may supply D (6 bases each). The V gene's germline CDR1 is SQVTM and CDR2 ANQGSEA. CDR3 length: 13 residues. Trimming took off 5 bases at V and 5 bases at J, with 13 bases between the two ends. The CDR3 bases are TGCAGCGTTTTAGCCGGGGGCAACAATGAGCAGTTCTTC. Translated: CSVLAGGNNEQFF.

The genes are TRBV6-2 or TRBV6-3 and TRBJ2-1, with 10 bases matching TRBD1. Trimming cost V 5 bases and J 7 bases; bases outside gene matches: 2. Germline V gene lookup returns CDR1 MNHEY and CDR2 SVGEGT. The CDR3 runs to 13 residues. In nucleotides, the CDR3 is TGTGCCAGCAGTAGGACAGGGGGGAATGAGCAGTTCTTC. Amino acids: CASSRTGGNEQFF.

V is TRBV5-6 and J is TRBJ2-3; TRBD1 aligns across 7 bases. The CDR3 sequence is 14 residues long. Germline values: CDR1 SGHDT, CDR2 YYEEEE. The trim removed 2 bases at V and 6 bases at J, leaving 6 bases unmatched. The CDR3 DNA reads TGTGCCAGCAGCTTCAAACAGGGGTCGGATACGCAGTATTTT. It specifies CASSFKQGSDTQYF.

This sequence joins TRBV18 and TRBJ1-3; 7 positions match TRBD1. The V and J ends lost 3 bases and 0 bases, in that order; junction bases with no gene match: 2. This CDR3 is built from 15 residues. Germline CDR1 reads KGHSH; CDR2 reads LQKENI. The CDR3 coding sequence is TGTGCCAGCTCACCGTGGGACAGCTCTGGAAACACCATATATTTT. Protein: CASSPWDSSGNTIYF.

The chain combines TRBV25-1 with TRBJ2-3, with D hard to call. The germline V and J ends were trimmed by 3 bases and 7 bases, with 5 bases remaining between them. Per germline, CDR1 MGHDK and CDR2 SYGVNS. The CDR3 consists of 11 residues. The CDR3 sequence is CASSEGNTQYF. Written as DNA, the CDR3 is TGTGCCAGCAGTGAGGGGAATACGCAGTATTTT.

The DNA for the CDR3 is TGTGCCAGCAGCTTAGGCCTCGAGGGGGGCCGCACTGAAGCTTTCTTT. It codes for CASSLGLEGGRTEAFF. The V call is TRBV13, the J call TRBJ1-1, with a weak D call TRBD1 (6 bases). CDR1 PRHDT and CDR2 FYEKMQ come from the germline V gene (reference sequence). V lost 0 bases, J lost 4 bases, and 15 bases lay in between. The CDR3 is made up of 16 amino acids. Drawing the rest from reference TRBV13 and TRBJ1-1, the complete variable domain is AAGVIQSPRHLIKEKRETATLKCYPIPRHDTVYWYQQGPGQDPQFLISFYEKMQSDKGSIPDRFSAQQFSDYHSELNMSSLELGDSALYFCASSLGLEGGRTEAFFGQGTRLTVV.

The chain carries TRBV20-1 and TRBJ2-3; D remains ambiguous. Trimming pared 3 bases from V and 3 bases from J, leaving 10 bases between. Germline CDR1 DFQATT, CDR2 SNEGSKA (reference sequence). The CDR3 sequence is 13 residues long. The chain's CDR3 is CSASRSSTDTQYF. The CDR3, as DNA: TGCAGTGCTAGCCGATCCAGTACAGATACGCAGTATTTT.

The V and J genes are TRBV6-1 and TRBJ2-1, with 8 bases identical to TRBD2. Germline loops: CDR1 MNHNS, CDR2 SASEGT. The CDR3 has 15 amino acids. Germline trimming cut 6 bases from V and 6 bases from J; bases unmatched to any gene: 10. CDR3 amino acids: CASRHKRERRNEQFF. CDR3 bases: TGTGCCAGCAGGCACAAGCGGGAGAGACGCAATGAGCAGTTCTTC.

The rearrangement uses TRBV11-2 and TRBJ2-5, with D perhaps given as TRBD1 or TRBD2 (5 bases each). Germline V CDR1 and CDR2: SGHAT, FQNNGV. The CDR3 length is 15 residues. V lost 5 bases, J lost 3 bases, and 16 bases lay in between. CDR3 amino acids: CASSPHRDGEETQYF. CDR3 nucleotide sequence: TGTGCCAGCAGCCCCCATCGGGACGGGGAAGAGACCCAGTACTTC. The variable domain in full, with the rest retrieved from reference TRBV11-2 and TRBJ2-5, is EAGVAQSPRYKIIEKRQSVAFWCNPISGHATLYWYQQILGQGPKLLIQFQNNGVVDDSQLPKDRFSAERLKGVDSTLKIQPAKLEDSAVYLCASSPHRDGEETQYFGPGTRLLVL.

This clonotype was recorded a few times. The rearrangement joins TRBV27 to TRBJ2-1, with D perhaps TRBD1 (6 bases). Germline CDR1 reads MNHEY; CDR2 reads SMNVEV (reference sequence). The CDR3 length is 15 residues. With 6 bases removed from V and 4 bases from J, the gap between germline ends came to 16 bases. The DNA of the CDR3 is TGTGCCAGCAGCCCCGGGCCAGGGGCATACAATGAGCAGTTCTTC. It translates to CASSPGPGAYNEQFF.

The rearrangement uses TRBV4-2 and TRBJ1-3; no clear D gene. Deletions cut 0 bases from V and 0 bases from J, with 15 bases between. CDR3 length: 18 residues. The germline V gene has CDR1 LGHNA and CDR2 YNFKEQ. The chain's CDR3 is CASSQDGRNPLSGNTIYF. The CDR3 coding sequence is TGTGCCAGCAGCCAAGATGGTCGGAATCCCCTCTCTGGAAACACCATATATTTT.